Following are 20 T cell receptor beta chains from one sample sequenced in a study of T cell responses to AZD1222 COVID-19 vaccine. Libraries were prepared by immunoSEQ multiplex PCR; TCRdb keeps only in-frame clonotypes and omits some of them. The top ten hold roughly 5.2% of the sample, which has more than 120,000 clones, 88% seen once. This specimen was peripheral blood, taken 28 days after the second dose of the MenACWY control vaccine. The origin of the receptors is an adult who received the MenACWY meningococcal vaccine as a control.

The gene calls are TRBV11-2 and TRBJ1-5; 7 bases are shared with TRBD1. Germline V lookup: CDR1 SGHAT, CDR2 FQNNGV. After removal of 5 bases from V and 4 bases from J, the junction contained 8 bases not matched to a gene. This CDR3 is 15 amino acids long. CDR3 region: CASSRQGGPNQPQHF. The CDR3 DNA reads as TGTGCCAGCAGCAGACAGGGAGGCCCAAATCAGCCCCAGCATTTT.

The chain combines TRBV24-1 with TRBJ2-3; 9 bases line up with TRBD1. This CDR3 contains 16 residues. J gave up 3 bases and V 4 bases, and 7 bases lay outside the gene matches. Germline assignment: CDR1 KGHDR and CDR2 SFDVKD. The DNA for the CDR3 is TGTGCCACCAGTGACCCCCGGGACAGGGTAACAGATACGCAGTATTTT. This gives the protein CATSDPRDRVTDTQYF.

CDR3 residues: CSVLDGTNEKLFF. The CDR3 coding sequence is TGCAGCGTACTCGATGGAACTAATGAAAAACTGTTTTTT. The chain is built from TRBV29-1 and TRBJ1-4; D not certain. The CDR3 spans 13 residues. Trimming removed 6 bases at V and 1 base at J, with 9 bases between. CDR1 and CDR2 (germline): SQVTM, ANQGSEA.

V usage is TRBV29-1 and J usage is TRBJ1-2, with TRBD1 identical over 9 bases. V was clipped by 3 bases and J by 6 bases; unmatched bases: 8. CDR1 is SQVTM and CDR2 is ANQGSEA in the germline V gene. The CDR3 consists of 14 residues. DNA for the CDR3: TGCAGCGTTGATAGGGGCGGGACAGGGAATGGCTACACCTTC. This translates into CSVDRGGTGNGYTF.

The chain couples TRBV6-5 to TRBJ2-5; perhaps TRBD1 as D (6 bases). CDR1 is MNHEY and CDR2 is SVGAGI in the germline V gene. The V gene lost 6 bases and the J gene lost 7 bases, with 18 bases spanning the gap. This CDR3 region has 14 residues. The CDR3 coding sequence is TGTGCCAGCAGCCTCACAGGGTATGCCGGGACCCAGTACTTC. This gives the protein CASSLTGYAGTQYF.

The V call is TRBV5-6, the J call TRBJ2-7, with TRBD1 as a possible D gene (6 bases). CDR1 and CDR2 (germline): SGHDT, YYEEEE. The CDR3 has 13 residues. With 2 bases removed from V and 2 bases from J, the gap between germline ends came to 8 bases. This chain's CDR3 is CASSFYRAYEQYF. CDR3 bases: TGTGCCAGCAGCTTTTACAGGGCCTACGAGCAGTACTTC. The full variable domain, in which reference TRBV5-6 and TRBJ2-7 provide the parts outside the CDR3, is DAGVTQSPTHLIKTRGQQVTLRCSPKSGHDTVSWYQQALGQGPQFIFQYYEEEERQRGNFPDRFSGHQFPNYSSELNVNALLLGDSALYLCASSFYRAYEQYFGPGTRLTVT.

V and J are TRBV7-2 and TRBJ2-3, with D possibly being TRBD2 (6 bases). Trimming took off 6 bases at V and 5 bases at J, with 12 bases between the two ends. The germline gives CDR1 SGHTA, CDR2 FQGNSA. The CDR3 has 13 amino acids. The CDR3 DNA sequence: TGTGCCAGCAGGGGGCCGGGGGAAGATACGCAGTATTTT. Translation: CASRGPGEDTQYF.

This clone was detected once. The rearrangement joins TRBV18 to TRBJ2-7; 7 nucleotides match TRBD1. After removal of 4 bases from V and 2 bases from J, the junction contained 8 bases not matched to a gene. Germline values: CDR1 KGHSH, CDR2 LQKENI. The CDR3 runs 15 residues. CDR3 residues: CASSLLGQSAYEQYF. The CDR3 nucleotides are TGTGCCAGCTCACTCCTGGGACAGTCAGCCTACGAGCAGTACTTC.

V usage is TRBV28 and J usage is TRBJ2-3, with D perhaps TRBD2 (6 bases). Per the germline V gene, CDR1 is MDHEN and CDR2 is SYDVKM. The V and J ends lost 7 bases and 7 bases respectively, with 21 bases between them. The CDR3 length is 15 residues. The CDR3 DNA sequence: TGTGCCAGCACCACATCCCGTACGGGAGTAAATACGCAGTATTTT. It specifies CASTTSRTGVNTQYF.

This clone was counted a single time. The rearrangement joins TRBV30 to TRBJ1-4, with D tentatively TRBD1 (5 bases). This CDR3 has 14 amino acids. V lost 5 bases, J lost 7 bases, and 17 bases lay in between. Germline V gene sequence: CDR1 GTSNPN, CDR2 SVGIG (reference sequence). CDR3 residues: CAWAVSSRGEKLFF. In DNA form, the CDR3 reads TGTGCCTGGGCGGTCTCCTCTAGGGGTGAAAAACTGTTTTTT.

This sequence joins TRBV5-1 and TRBJ1-3, with D unresolved. The CDR3 is made up of 15 amino acids. V was clipped by 0 bases and J by 1 base, with 8 bases between them. Germline lookup yields CDR1 SGHRS and CDR2 YFSETQ. The CDR3 loop is CASSLVMGSGNTIYF. The CDR3 DNA follows: TGCGCCAGCAGCTTGGTAATGGGGTCTGGAAACACCATATATTTT.

The chain links TRBV9 to TRBJ2-2, with D possibly being TRBD1 or TRBD2 (5 bases each). Trimming removed 2 bases from V and 1 base from J, with 12 bases in between. Germline CDR1 is SGDLS and CDR2 is YYNGEE. The CDR3 runs 16 residues. CDR3 amino acids: CASSVTGTGNTGELFF. In DNA, the CDR3 is TGTGCCAGCAGCGTTACCGGGACGGGGAACACCGGGGAGCTGTTTTTT. The entire variable domain, with the rest obtained from reference TRBV9 and TRBJ2-2, is as follows: DSGVTQTPKHLITATGQRVTLRCSPRSGDLSVYWYQQSLDQGLQFLIQYYNGEERAKGNILERFSAQQFPDLHSELNLSSLELGDSALYFCASSVTGTGNTGELFFGEGSRLTVL.

V is TRBV19 and J is TRBJ2-7, with 9 bases matching TRBD2. This CDR3 spans 15 amino acids. CDR1 and CDR2 from the germline V gene are LNHDA and SQIVND (reference sequence). Trimming cost V 5 bases and J 6 bases; bases outside gene matches: 11. CDR3 coding DNA: TGTGCCAGTAGTTCTAGCGGCGGGAGGGCCGCCGAGCAGTACTTC. It encodes CASSSSGGRAAEQYF.

The CDR3 DNA reads TGTGCCAGCAGCCTCCGTCCCGGGGAGCTGTTTTTT. Translation gives CASSLRPGELFF. V is TRBV7-2 and J is TRBJ2-2; D is undetermined. V was clipped by 5 bases and J by 6 bases, with 7 bases between them. Germline V lookup: CDR1 SGHTA, CDR2 FQGNSA. CDR3 size: 12 residues. The variable domain in full, completed from reference TRBV7-2 and TRBJ2-2, reads GAGVSQSPSNKVTEKGKDVELRCDPISGHTALYWYRQSLGQGLEFLIYFQGNSAPDKSGLPSDRFSAERTGGSVSTLTIQRTQQEDSAVYLCASSLRPGELFFGEGSRLTVL.

The rearrangement uses TRBV5-1 and TRBJ2-1, with D unresolved. There are 14 residues in the CDR3. V lost 4 bases and J 3 bases, leaving 11 bases between the germline ends. In germline, CDR1 is SGHRS, CDR2 YFSETQ. CDR3 nucleotides: TGCGCCAGCAGCCAAGGACGAATCTACAATGAGCAGTTCTTC. It specifies CASSQGRIYNEQFF.

The chain is built from TRBV30 and TRBJ1-2; 7 nucleotides line up with TRBD1. J gave up 4 bases and V 3 bases, and 2 bases lay outside the gene matches. The CDR3 contains 12 residues. The V gene's germline CDR1 is GTSNPN and CDR2 SVGIG (reference sequence). CDR3 bases: TGTGCCTGGAGGGGACAGTTCTATGGCTACACCTTC. Its protein is CAWRGQFYGYTF.

This clone has more than one count but fewer than ten. V is TRBV11-3 and J is TRBJ1-2; TRBD1 matches 7 bases. Per germline, CDR1 SGHNT and CDR2 YENEEA. Trimming cost V 5 bases and J 5 bases; bases outside gene matches: 5. The CDR3 is made up of 13 amino acids. In DNA, the CDR3 is TGTGCCAGCAGCCCTGGACAGGAATATGGCTACACCTTC. Encoded protein: CASSPGQEYGYTF.

There are a few counts of this clone. This sequence joins TRBV10-1 and TRBJ1-2, with D possibly matching TRBD1 (5 bases). Per germline, CDR1 WNHNN and CDR2 SYGVQD (reference sequence). V was clipped by 6 bases and J by 6 bases, with 17 bases between them. The CDR3 covers 14 residues. This chain's CDR3 is CASSVGVGVNGYTF. The CDR3 DNA follows: TGCGCCAGCAGCGTCGGGGTAGGGGTAAATGGCTACACCTTC.

In its sample, this clone was seen once. This chain joins TRBV6-6 and TRBJ2-5; TRBD2 aligns across 7 bases. The CDR3 covers 16 residues. Germline V gene data show CDR1 as MNHNY and CDR2 as SVGAGI (reference sequence). The trim removed 2 bases at V and 1 base at J, leaving 7 bases unmatched. This CDR3 reads CASSYGGGDIQETQYF. For the CDR3, the DNA is TGTGCCAGCAGTTACGGGGGGGGAGACATCCAAGAGACCCAGTACTTC.

This rearrangement joins TRBV25-1 to TRBJ2-7; D ambiguous. V was cut by 5 bases and J by 2 bases, with 10 bases left in between. Germline V gene data show CDR1 as MGHDK and CDR2 as SYGVNS. This CDR3 is 13 amino acids long. CDR3 loop: CASSPENAYEQYF. The CDR3, as DNA: TGTGCCAGCAGTCCAGAAAACGCCTACGAGCAGTACTTC.